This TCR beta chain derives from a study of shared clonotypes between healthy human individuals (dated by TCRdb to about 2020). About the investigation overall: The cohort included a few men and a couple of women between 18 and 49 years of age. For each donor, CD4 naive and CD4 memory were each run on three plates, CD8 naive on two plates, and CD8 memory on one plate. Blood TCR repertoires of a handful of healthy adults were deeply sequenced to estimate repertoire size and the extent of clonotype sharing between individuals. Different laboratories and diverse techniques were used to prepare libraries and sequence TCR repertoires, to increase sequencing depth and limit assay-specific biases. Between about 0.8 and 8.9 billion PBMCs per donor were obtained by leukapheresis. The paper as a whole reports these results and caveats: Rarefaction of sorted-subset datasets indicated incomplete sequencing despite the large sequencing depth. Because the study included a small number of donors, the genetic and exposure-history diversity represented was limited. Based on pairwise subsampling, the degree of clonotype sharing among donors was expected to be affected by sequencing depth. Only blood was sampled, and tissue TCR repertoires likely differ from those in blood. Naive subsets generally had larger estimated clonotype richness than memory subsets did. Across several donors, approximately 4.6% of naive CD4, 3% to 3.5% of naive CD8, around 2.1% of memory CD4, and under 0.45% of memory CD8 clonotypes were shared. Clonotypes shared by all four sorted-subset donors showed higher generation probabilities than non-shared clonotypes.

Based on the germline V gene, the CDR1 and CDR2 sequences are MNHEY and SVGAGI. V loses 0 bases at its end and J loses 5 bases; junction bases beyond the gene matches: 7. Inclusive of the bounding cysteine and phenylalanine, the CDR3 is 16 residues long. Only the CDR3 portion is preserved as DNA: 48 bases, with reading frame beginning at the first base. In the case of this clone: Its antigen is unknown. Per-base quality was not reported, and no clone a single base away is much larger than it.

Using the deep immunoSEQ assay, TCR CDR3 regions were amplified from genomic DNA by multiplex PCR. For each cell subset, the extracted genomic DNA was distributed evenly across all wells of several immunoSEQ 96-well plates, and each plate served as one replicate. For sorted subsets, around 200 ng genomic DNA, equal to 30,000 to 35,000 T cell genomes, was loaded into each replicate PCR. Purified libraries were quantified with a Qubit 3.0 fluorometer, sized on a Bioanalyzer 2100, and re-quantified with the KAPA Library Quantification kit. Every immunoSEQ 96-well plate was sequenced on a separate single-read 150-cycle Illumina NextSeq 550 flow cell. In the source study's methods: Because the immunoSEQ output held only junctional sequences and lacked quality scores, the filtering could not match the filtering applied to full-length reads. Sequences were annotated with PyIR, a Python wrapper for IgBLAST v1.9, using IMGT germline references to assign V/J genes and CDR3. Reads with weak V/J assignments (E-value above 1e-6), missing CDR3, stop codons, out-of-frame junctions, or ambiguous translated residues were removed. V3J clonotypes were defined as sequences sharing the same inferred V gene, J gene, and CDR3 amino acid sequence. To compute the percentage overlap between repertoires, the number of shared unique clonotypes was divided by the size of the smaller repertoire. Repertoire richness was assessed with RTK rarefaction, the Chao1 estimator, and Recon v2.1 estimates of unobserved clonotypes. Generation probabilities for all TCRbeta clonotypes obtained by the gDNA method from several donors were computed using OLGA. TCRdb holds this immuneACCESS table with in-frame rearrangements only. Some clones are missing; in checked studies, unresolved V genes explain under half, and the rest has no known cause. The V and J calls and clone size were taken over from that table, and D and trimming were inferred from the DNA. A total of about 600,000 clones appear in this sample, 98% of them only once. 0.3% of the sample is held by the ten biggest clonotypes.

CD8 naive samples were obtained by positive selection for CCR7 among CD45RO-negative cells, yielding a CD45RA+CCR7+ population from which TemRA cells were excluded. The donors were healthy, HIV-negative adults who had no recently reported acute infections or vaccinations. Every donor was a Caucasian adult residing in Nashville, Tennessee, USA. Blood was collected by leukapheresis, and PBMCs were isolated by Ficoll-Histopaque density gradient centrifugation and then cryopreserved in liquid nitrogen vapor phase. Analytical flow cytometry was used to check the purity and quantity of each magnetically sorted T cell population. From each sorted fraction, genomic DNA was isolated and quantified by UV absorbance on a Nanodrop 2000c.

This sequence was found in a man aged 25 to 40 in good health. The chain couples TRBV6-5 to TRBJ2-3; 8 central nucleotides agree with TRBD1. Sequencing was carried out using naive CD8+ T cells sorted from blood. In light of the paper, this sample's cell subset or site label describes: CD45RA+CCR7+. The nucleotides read TGTGCCAGCAGTTACTCGAATGGACAGGGAGGAGATACGCAGTATTTT. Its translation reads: CASSYSNGQGGDTQYF.